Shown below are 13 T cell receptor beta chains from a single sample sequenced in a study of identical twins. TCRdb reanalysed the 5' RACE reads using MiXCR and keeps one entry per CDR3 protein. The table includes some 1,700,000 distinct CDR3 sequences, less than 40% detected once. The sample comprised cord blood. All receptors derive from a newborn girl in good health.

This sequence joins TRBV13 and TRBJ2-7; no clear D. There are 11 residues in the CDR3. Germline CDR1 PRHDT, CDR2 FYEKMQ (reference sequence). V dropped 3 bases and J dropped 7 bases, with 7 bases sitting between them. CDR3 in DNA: TGTGCCAGCAGCTTGGGAAAGGAGCAGTACTTC. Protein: CASSLGKEQYF. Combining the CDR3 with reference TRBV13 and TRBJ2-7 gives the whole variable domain AAGVIQSPRHLIKEKRETATLKCYPIPRHDTVYWYQQGPGQDPQFLISFYEKMQSDKGSIPDRFSAQQFSDYHSELNMSSLELGDSALYFCASSLGKEQYFGPGTRLTVT.

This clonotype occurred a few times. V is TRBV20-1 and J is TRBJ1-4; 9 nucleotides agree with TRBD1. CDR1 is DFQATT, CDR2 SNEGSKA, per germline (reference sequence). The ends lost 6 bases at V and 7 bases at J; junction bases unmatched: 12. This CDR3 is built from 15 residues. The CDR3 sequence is CSATEWTGESEKLFF. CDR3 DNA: TGCAGTGCGACCGAGTGGACAGGGGAGAGTGAAAAACTGTTTTTT.

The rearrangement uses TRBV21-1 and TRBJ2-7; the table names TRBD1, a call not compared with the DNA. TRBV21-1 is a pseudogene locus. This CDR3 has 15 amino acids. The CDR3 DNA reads TGTGCCAGCAGCCATTCCGGGACACGAGCCCTTGAGCGGTACTTC. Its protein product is CASSHSGTRALERYF.

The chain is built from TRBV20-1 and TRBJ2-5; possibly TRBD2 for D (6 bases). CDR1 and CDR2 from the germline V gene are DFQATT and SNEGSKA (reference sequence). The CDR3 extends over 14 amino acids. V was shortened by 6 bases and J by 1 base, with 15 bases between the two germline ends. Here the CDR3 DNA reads TGCAGTGCCTCGGGACTCATCTCCCAAGAGACCCAGTACTTC. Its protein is CSASGLISQETQYF.

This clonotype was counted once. CDR3 in amino acids: CASSQDGDRLATQYF. As DNA, the CDR3 is TGCGCCAGCAGCCAAGACGGGGACAGGTTAGCTACGCAGTATTTT. The chain has TRBV4-1 and TRBJ2-3; 8 nucleotides match TRBD1. CDR1 and CDR2 (germline): MGHRA, YSYEKL. CDR3 length equals 15 residues. V shed 0 bases and J 8 bases; nucleotides not matched to a gene: 7.

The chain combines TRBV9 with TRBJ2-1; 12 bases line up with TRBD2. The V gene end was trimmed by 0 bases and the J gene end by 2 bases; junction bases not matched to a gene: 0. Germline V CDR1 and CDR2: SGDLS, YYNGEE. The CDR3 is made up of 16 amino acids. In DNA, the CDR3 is TGTGCCAGCAGCGTAGCTAGCGGGGGGGCCTACAATGAGCAGTTCTTC. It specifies CASSVASGGAYNEQFF. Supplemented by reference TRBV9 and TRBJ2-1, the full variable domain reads DSGVTQTPKHLITATGQRVTLRCSPRSGDLSVYWYQQSLDQGLQFLIQYYNGEERAKGNILERFSAQQFPDLHSELNLSSLELGDSALYFCASSVASGGAYNEQFFGPGTRLTVL.

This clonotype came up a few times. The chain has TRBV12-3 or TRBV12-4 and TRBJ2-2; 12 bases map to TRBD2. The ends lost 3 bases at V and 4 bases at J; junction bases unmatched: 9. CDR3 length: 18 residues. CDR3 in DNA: TGTGCCAGCAGTTTTCCCCATCTGGGACTAGCGGGCACCGGGGAGCTGTTTTTT. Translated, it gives CASSFPHLGLAGTGELFF.

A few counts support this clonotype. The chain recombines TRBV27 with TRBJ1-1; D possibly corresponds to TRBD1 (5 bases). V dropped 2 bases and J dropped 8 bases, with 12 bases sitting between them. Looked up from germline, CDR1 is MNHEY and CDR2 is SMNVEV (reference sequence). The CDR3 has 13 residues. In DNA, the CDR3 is TGTGCCAGCAGTTTAGGGCATCCAGGGGAAGCTTTCTTT. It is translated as CASSLGHPGEAFF.

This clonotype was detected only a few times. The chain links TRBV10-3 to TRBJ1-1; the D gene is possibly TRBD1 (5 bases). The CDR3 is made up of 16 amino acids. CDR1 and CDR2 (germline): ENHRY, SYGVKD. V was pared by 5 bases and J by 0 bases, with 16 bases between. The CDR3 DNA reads TGTGCCATCAGTACCCAGGGACGGCCCATGAACACTGAAGCTTTCTTT. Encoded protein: CAISTQGRPMNTEAFF.

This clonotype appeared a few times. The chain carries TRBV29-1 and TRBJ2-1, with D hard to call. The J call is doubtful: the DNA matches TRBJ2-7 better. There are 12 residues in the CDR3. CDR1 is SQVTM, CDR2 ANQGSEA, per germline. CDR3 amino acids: CSVVPRYNEQYF. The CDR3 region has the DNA TGCAGCGTTGTTCCTCGCTACAATGAGCAGTACTTC.

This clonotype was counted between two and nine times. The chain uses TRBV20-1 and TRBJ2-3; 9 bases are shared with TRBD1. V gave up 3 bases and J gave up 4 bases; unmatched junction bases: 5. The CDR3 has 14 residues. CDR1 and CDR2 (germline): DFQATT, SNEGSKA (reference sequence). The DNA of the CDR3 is TGCAGTGCTAGGAACAGGGGGCTGGCAGATACGCAGTATTTT. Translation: CSARNRGLADTQYF.

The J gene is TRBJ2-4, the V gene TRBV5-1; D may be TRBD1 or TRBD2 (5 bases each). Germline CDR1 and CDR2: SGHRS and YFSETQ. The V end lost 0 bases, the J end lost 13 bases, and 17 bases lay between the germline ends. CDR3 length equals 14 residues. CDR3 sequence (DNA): TGCGCCAGCAGCTTGGGGGACGGAGACAATGAGCAGTACTTC. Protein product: CASSLGDGDNEQYF. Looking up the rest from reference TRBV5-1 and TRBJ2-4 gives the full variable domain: KAGVTQTPRYLIKTRGQQVTLSCSPISGHRSVSWYQQTPGQGLQFLFEYFSETQRNKGNFPGRFSGRQFSNSRSEMNVSTLELGDSALYLCASSLGDGDNEQYFGAGTRLSVL.

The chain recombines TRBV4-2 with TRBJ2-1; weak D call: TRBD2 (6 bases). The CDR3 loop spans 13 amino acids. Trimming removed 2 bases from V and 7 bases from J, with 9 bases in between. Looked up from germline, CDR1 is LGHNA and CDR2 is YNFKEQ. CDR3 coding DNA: TGTGCCAGCAGCCAACTAGCGCCGAATGAGCAGTTCTTC. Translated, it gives CASSQLAPNEQFF.